This is a list of T cell receptor beta chains from one sample in a study of PD-1 blockade in mismatch repair-deficient tumors. Clones were read by immunoSEQ multiplex PCR, and TCRdb kept only the in-frame ones, dropping some. This sample has about 40,000 clones; roughly 77% occur once, and the top ten carry approximately 22%. The specimen was peripheral blood, collected 4 weeks after starting pembrolizumab. The receptors shown here come from an adult with mismatch repair-deficient cancer. The CDR3 runs from the conserved cysteine through the conserved F or W. D genes are given only for firm matches. Clone size is shown for a subset of rows, as once, few, many or a class of expanded clone.

size: .; V: TRBV11-1; J: TRBJ2-7; D: TRBD2; CDR3: CASSSRGLAGSEQYF; DNA: TGTGCCAGCAGCTCCCGGGGACTAGCGGGTTCCGAGCAGTACTTC
size: .; V: TRBV4-1; J: TRBJ2-5; D: .; CDR3: CASSQRVAGKQETQYF; DNA: TGCGCCAGCAGCCAGAGGGTCGCAGGCAAACAAGAGACCCAGTACTTC
size: .; V: TRBV30; J: TRBJ1-1; D: .; CDR3: CAWEKGTEAFF; DNA: TGTGCCTGGGAGAAGGGCACTGAAGCTTTCTTT
size: .; V: TRBV2; J: TRBJ2-5; D: .; CDR3: CASSEEGWKTQYF; DNA: TGTGCCAGCAGTGAAGAGGGGTGGAAGACCCAGTACTTC
size: .; V: TRBV7-8; J: TRBJ2-7; D: .; CDR3: CASSFDRPIEQYF; DNA: TGTGCCAGCAGCTTTGACAGGCCAATCGAGCAGTACTTC
size: few; V: TRBV27; J: TRBJ1-4; D: .; CDR3: CASGTSGGALKLFF; DNA: TGTGCCAGCGGCACATCGGGGGGCGCGTTAAAACTGTTTTTT
size: .; V: TRBV7-9; J: TRBJ1-1; D: TRBD1; CDR3: CASSPGGGKNTEAFF; DNA: TGTGCCAGCAGCCCAGGGGGGGGCAAAAACACTGAAGCTTTCTTT
size: .; V: TRBV7-9; J: TRBJ1-2; D: TRBD1; CDR3: CASSLEGADYGYTF; DNA: TGTGCCAGCAGCTTAGAGGGGGCGGACTATGGCTACACCTTC
size: .; V: TRBV30; J: TRBJ2-5; D: .; CDR3: CAWSVASSRETQYF; DNA: TGTGCCTGGAGTGTAGCGAGTTCCCGTGAGACCCAGTACTTC
size: .; V: TRBV7-2; J: TRBJ2-7; D: .; CDR3: CASSASTWRSYEQYF; DNA: TGTGCCAGCAGCGCTTCCACGTGGAGGTCCTACGAGCAGTACTTC
size: .; V: TRBV4-1; J: TRBJ2-1; D: .; CDR3: CASSLGQYLSYNEQFF; DNA: TGCGCCAGCAGCCTAGGACAGTACCTCTCCTACAATGAGCAGTTCTTC
size: once; V: TRBV27; J: TRBJ1-2; D: TRBD1; CDR3: CASSLQGALGYTF; DNA: TGTGCCAGCAGTTTACAGGGGGCGCTTGGCTACACCTTC
size: once; V: TRBV4-1; J: TRBJ2-7; D: TRBD1; CDR3: CASSHDTGTGFYEQYF; DNA: TGCGCCAGCAGCCATGATACCGGGACAGGGTTCTACGAGCAGTACTTC
size: .; V: TRBV1; J: TRBJ2-5; D: .; CDR3: CTSSQGGGVKPSQETQYF; DNA: TGCACCAGCAGCCAAGGGGGGGGCGTAAAACCTTCGCAAGAGACCCAGTACTTC
size: .; V: TRBV5-6; J: TRBJ2-7; D: .; CDR3: CASSLGVGYYEQYF; DNA: TGTGCCAGCAGCTTGGGTGTCGGATACTACGAGCAGTACTTC
size: .; V: TRBV12-5; J: TRBJ2-3; D: TRBD2; CDR3: CASGFGGEDTQYF; DNA: TGTGCTAGTGGTTTTGGGGGGGAAGATACGCAGTATTTT
size: .; V: TRBV4-1; J: TRBJ1-3; D: TRBD1; CDR3: CASSLEFRGPGNTIYF; DNA: TGCGCCAGCAGCCTCGAGTTCAGGGGGCCTGGAAACACCATATATTTT
size: .; V: TRBV21-1; J: TRBJ2-7; D: .; CDR3: CASSKGSGLVYEQYF; DNA: TGTGCCAGCAGCAAAGGGTCGGGTTTAGTCTACGAGCAGTACTTC
size: .; V: TRBV10-3; J: TRBJ2-3; D: .; CDR3: CAISQSRREAADTQYF; DNA: TGTGCCATCAGTCAGAGTAGGAGGGAGGCCGCAGATACGCAGTATTTT
size: .; V: TRBV15; J: TRBJ2-3; D: .; CDR3: CATRREENTDTQYF; DNA: TGTGCCACCAGGAGGGAAGAAAACACAGATACGCAGTATTTT
size: .; V: TRBV12-5; J: TRBJ2-1; D: TRBD1; CDR3: CASGLGTGENEQFF; DNA: TGTGCTAGTGGTTTGGGGACAGGGGAGAATGAGCAGTTCTTC
size: .; V: TRBV5-6; J: TRBJ2-3; D: .; CDR3: CASSPLRDTQYF; DNA: TGTGCCAGCAGCCCCTTACGGGATACGCAGTATTTT
size: once; V: TRBV5-1; J: TRBJ2-7; D: .; CDR3: CASSLDNGYEQYF; DNA: TGCGCCAGCAGCTTGGACAACGGTTACGAGCAGTACTTC
size: .; V: TRBV5-1; J: TRBJ2-7; D: .; CDR3: CASSPTGVYEQYF; DNA: TGCGCCAGCAGTCCGACGGGAGTCTACGAGCAGTACTTC
size: once; V: TRBV9; J: TRBJ1-3; D: TRBD1; CDR3: CASSATTGKYGNTIYF; DNA: TGTGCCAGCAGCGCCACGACAGGGAAGTATGGAAACACCATATATTTT
size: .; V: TRBV6-5; J: TRBJ2-7; D: TRBD1; CDR3: CASSYQGQGNRKQYF; DNA: TGTGCCAGCAGTTACCAGGGACAGGGAAATCGGAAGCAGTACTTC
size: few; V: TRBV5-1; J: TRBJ2-7; D: TRBD2; CDR3: CASSSAGTSVDEQYF; DNA: TGCGCCAGCAGCTCCGCTGGGACTAGCGTCGACGAGCAGTACTTC
size: few; V: TRBV5-1; J: TRBJ1-3; D: .; CDR3: CASSLEGGNTIYF; DNA: TGCGCCAGCAGCTTGGAGGGGGGAAACACCATATATTTT
size: .; V: TRBV14; J: TRBJ1-1; D: TRBD1; CDR3: CASSHLGGQGTEAFF; DNA: TGTGCCAGCAGCCATCTTGGGGGACAGGGCACTGAAGCTTTCTTT
size: .; V: TRBV4-3; J: TRBJ2-5; D: TRBD1; CDR3: CASSQEYRGETQYF; DNA: TGCGCCAGCAGCCAAGAATACAGGGGAGAGACCCAGTACTTC
size: .; V: TRBV2; J: TRBJ1-5; D: TRBD1; CDR3: CASLQGFDQPQHF; DNA: TGTGCCAGCCTACAGGGGTTTGATCAGCCCCAGCATTTT
size: .; V: TRBV18; J: TRBJ1-5; D: .; CDR3: CASSPSGVPRSNQPQHF; DNA: TGTGCCAGCTCACCAAGCGGGGTCCCGCGTAGCAATCAGCCCCAGCATTTT
size: .; V: TRBV28; J: TRBJ2-7; D: TRBD2; CDR3: CASSRIRVAGAYEQYF; DNA: TGTGCCAGCAGCCGTATCCGGGTAGCGGGGGCCTACGAGCAGTACTTC
size: .; V: TRBV6-1; J: TRBJ2-2; D: .; CDR3: CASRATGELFF; DNA: TGTGCCAGCCGGGCGACCGGGGAGCTGTTTTTT
size: .; V: TRBV7-8; J: TRBJ2-2; D: TRBD2; CDR3: CASSWGLAANTGELFF; DNA: TGTGCCAGCAGCTGGGGACTAGCGGCGAACACCGGGGAGCTGTTTTTT
size: .; V: TRBV5-1; J: TRBJ2-2; D: .; CDR3: CASSRYDGGELFF; DNA: TGCGCCAGCAGCAGATACGACGGCGGGGAGCTGTTTTTT
size: .; V: TRBV7-8; J: TRBJ2-7; D: TRBD2; CDR3: CASSLQTSLLKYEQYF; DNA: TGTGCCAGCAGCCTGCAGACTAGCCTCCTGAAATACGAGCAGTACTTC
size: few; V: TRBV4-1; J: TRBJ2-6; D: .; CDR3: CASSQETGTGANVLTF; DNA: TGCGCCAGCAGCCAAGAGACTGGGACTGGGGCCAACGTCCTGACTTTC
size: .; V: TRBV19; J: TRBJ2-1; D: .; CDR3: CASSHDPSSYNEQFF; DNA: TGTGCCAGTAGTCACGACCCGAGCTCCTACAATGAGCAGTTCTTC
size: .; V: TRBV11-2; J: TRBJ1-3; D: .; CDR3: CASSPDSRSGNTIYF; DNA: TGTGCCAGCAGCCCAGACAGTCGCTCTGGAAACACCATATATTTT
size: .; V: TRBV19; J: TRBJ2-5; D: .; CDR3: CASSDSPQETQYF; DNA: TGTGCCAGTAGTGACAGTCCCCAAGAGACCCAGTACTTC
size: once; V: TRBV7-6; J: TRBJ2-3; D: TRBD1; CDR3: CASSLRGGADTQYF; DNA: TGTGCCAGCAGCTTAAGAGGGGGCGCGGATACGCAGTATTTT
size: .; V: TRBV30; J: TRBJ1-1; D: .; CDR3: CASRASANTEAFF; DNA: TGTGCCTCTCGCGCATCAGCGAACACTGAAGCTTTCTTT
size: .; V: TRBV18; J: TRBJ2-2; D: .; CDR3: CASSPRTNTGELFF; DNA: TGTGCCAGCTCACCACGGACGAACACCGGGGAGCTGTTTTTT
size: many; V: TRBV29-1; J: TRBJ2-5; D: TRBD2; CDR3: CSVPGGQREGLFQETQYF; DNA: TGCAGCGTCCCAGGGGGCCAGCGGGAGGGCCTATTCCAAGAGACCCAGTACTTC
size: .; V: TRBV18; J: TRBJ2-1; D: TRBD1; CDR3: CASSPRRGQGLSNEQFF; DNA: TGTGCCAGCTCACCACGGAGGGGACAGGGGTTAAGCAATGAGCAGTTCTTC
size: .; V: TRBV5-4; J: TRBJ1-4; D: .; CDR3: CASSLAGEGEKLFF; DNA: TGTGCCAGCAGCTTGGCAGGGGAAGGGGAAAAACTGTTTTTT
size: .; V: TRBV7-2; J: TRBJ2-1; D: .; CDR3: CASSLGQGRAVYGEQFF; DNA: TGTGCCAGCAGCTTAGGGCAGGGTAGGGCCGTTTATGGCGAGCAGTTCTTC
size: .; V: TRBV4-1; J: TRBJ2-7; D: TRBD2; CDR3: CASSQVAGEEEQYF; DNA: TGCGCCAGCAGCCAAGTAGCGGGAGAAGAAGAGCAGTACTTC
size: .; V: TRBV11-1; J: TRBJ2-1; D: .; CDR3: CASSLIRGLNEQFF; DNA: TGTGCCAGCAGCTTAATTCGAGGGCTCAATGAGCAGTTCTTC
size: .; V: TRBV11-3; J: TRBJ2-5; D: .; CDR3: CASSSRWGPETQYF; DNA: TGTGCCAGCAGCTCAAGGTGGGGGCCAGAGACCCAGTACTTC
size: .; V: TRBV5-1; J: TRBJ2-7; D: TRBD2; CDR3: CASSWRTSGFYEQYF; DNA: TGCGCCAGCAGCTGGCGGACTAGCGGGTTCTACGAGCAGTACTTC
size: .; V: TRBV13; J: TRBJ2-5; D: .; CDR3: CASSFRGGQETQYF; DNA: TGTGCCAGCAGCTTTAGAGGGGGGCAAGAGACCCAGTACTTC
size: .; V: TRBV29-1; J: TRBJ2-5; D: .; CDR3: CSVERTTIGETQYF; DNA: TGCAGCGTTGAAAGGACCACAATCGGGGAGACCCAGTACTTC
size: .; V: TRBV5-1; J: TRBJ1-1; D: .; CDR3: CASSLDYGTEAFF; DNA: TGCGCCAGCAGCTTGGATTACGGCACTGAAGCTTTCTTT